This section outlines one T cell receptor beta chain sequence together with its context. Antigen specificity is unknown. This sample was taken from a study of blood T cells in healthy people across ages. The study, taken as a whole, reports: When set beside aged donors, long-lived donors presented more naive CD4+ cells and higher diversity.

There are 14 residues in the CDR3. Germline V gene sequence: CDR1 SGDLS, CDR2 YYNGEE. Trimming shortened V by 0 bases and J by 5 bases, and 11 bases separated the two germline ends. The second PCR ran roughly 6 to 11 cycles with a sample-barcoded 5' primer and J-beta primers. Each CDR3 protein gets one entry after TCRdb re-called the 5' RACE reads with MiXCR. The data contain nearly 1 million distinct CDR3 sequences, about 53% of them singletons. This receptor was taken from a woman aged 60-70 years in good health. The chain is built from TRBV9 and TRBJ2-5; D might be TRBD1 (5 bases). The material sequenced was blood. CDR3 in amino acids: CASSVVAGLETQYF. The CDR3 region has the DNA TGTGCCAGCAGCGTAGTGGCAGGGTTGGAGACCCAGTACTTC. Full variable domain (missing parts from reference TRBV9 and TRBJ2-5): DSGVTQTPKHLITATGQRVTLRCSPRSGDLSVYWYQQSLDQGLQFLIQYYNGEERAKGNILERFSAQQFPDLHSELNLSSLELGDSALYFCASSVVAGLETQYFGPGTRLLVL.